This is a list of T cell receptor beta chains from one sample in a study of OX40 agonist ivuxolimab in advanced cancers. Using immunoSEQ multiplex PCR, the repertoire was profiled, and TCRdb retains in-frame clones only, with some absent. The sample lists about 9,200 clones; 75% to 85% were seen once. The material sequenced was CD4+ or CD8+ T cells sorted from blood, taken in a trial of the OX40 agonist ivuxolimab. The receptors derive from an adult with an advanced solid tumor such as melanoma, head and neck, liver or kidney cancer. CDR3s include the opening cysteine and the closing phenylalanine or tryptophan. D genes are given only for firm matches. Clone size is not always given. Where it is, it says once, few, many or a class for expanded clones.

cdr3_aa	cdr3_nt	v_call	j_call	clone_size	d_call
CASSFTGNYEQYF	TGTGCCAGCAGCTTTACAGGGAACTACGAGCAGTACTTC	TRBV5-6	TRBJ2-7	-	-
CAISESTGTLFNDEQYF	TGTGCCATCAGTGAATCTACCGGGACCCTCTTCAACGACGAGCAGTACTTC	TRBV10-3	TRBJ2-7	few	-
CASSLLAGGSDTQYF	TGTGCCAGCAGTTTACTAGCGGGGGGGAGCGATACGCAGTATTTT	TRBV27	TRBJ2-3	-	TRBD2
CASSLAPDSYNSPLHF	TGTGCCAGCAGCTTAGCCCCGGACAGCTATAATTCACCCCTCCACTTT	TRBV7-9	TRBJ1-6	-	-
CASSLGKGSYEQYF	TGTGCCAGCAGCTTAGGAAAAGGTTCCTACGAGCAGTACTTC	TRBV7-2	TRBJ2-7	-	-
CASSYPPDTQYF	TGTGCCAGCAGTTATCCTCCAGATACGCAGTATTTT	TRBV7-2	TRBJ2-3	-	-
CASSYERSWDYGYTF	TGTGCCAGCAGTTACGAGAGAAGTTGGGACTATGGCTACACCTTC	TRBV6-6	TRBJ1-2	-	-
CASSWGEGTGELFF	TGCGCCAGCAGCTGGGGCGAGGGCACCGGGGAGCTGTTTTTT	TRBV4-1	TRBJ2-2	few	-
CASSFRGGGETQYF	TGTGCTAGCAGCTTCCGGGGGGGCGGAGAGACCCAGTACTTC	TRBV7-7	TRBJ2-5	-	TRBD2
CASSSLGSNYGYTF	TGCGCCAGCAGCTCGCTGGGAAGTAACTATGGCTACACCTTC	TRBV5-1	TRBJ1-2	-	-
CASRPTGHPLGKETQYF	TGTGCCAGCAGACCAACGGGACACCCCCTGGGGAAAGAGACCCAGTACTTC	TRBV28	TRBJ2-5	-	-
CASSGTQGPFVGDGYTF	TGCGCCAGCAGCGGTACACAGGGCCCCTTCGTGGGAGATGGCTACACCTTC	TRBV5-1	TRBJ1-2	-	-
CASSQDRNSPSYNEQFF	TGCGCCAGCAGCCAAGATCGGAACTCCCCTTCGTACAATGAGCAGTTCTTC	TRBV4-1	TRBJ2-1	-	-
CASSIVGTPSTDTQYF	TGTGCCAGTAGTATAGTGGGGACACCGAGCACAGATACGCAGTATTTT	TRBV19	TRBJ2-3	-	-
CASSLYGDKTEAFF	TGTGCCAGCAGCTTATACGGGGATAAGACTGAAGCTTTCTTT	TRBV7-9	TRBJ1-1	few	-
CASSATGTGQPQHF	TGTGCCAGCAGTGCAACAGGGACGGGACAGCCCCAGCATTTT	TRBV6-5	TRBJ1-5	-	-
CASSLGNLDTQYF	TGTGCCAGCAGCTTAGGGAACCTAGATACGCAGTATTTT	TRBV7-2	TRBJ2-3	-	-
CASSPLAGGQTDTQYF	TGCGCCAGCAGCCCCCTTGCGGGGGGGCAGACAGATACGCAGTATTTT	TRBV4-1	TRBJ2-3	-	TRBD2
CASSWTGYQETQYF	TGTGCCAGCAGCTGGACAGGGTACCAAGAGACCCAGTACTTC	TRBV7-9	TRBJ2-5	-	TRBD1
CASSRGPSRETQYF	TGTGCTAGCAGCCGGGGACCGAGCAGAGAGACCCAGTACTTC	TRBV7-7	TRBJ2-5	-	-
CASSFPTSGGPYEQYF	TGTGCCAGCAGCTTCCCGACTAGCGGGGGTCCCTACGAGCAGTACTTC	TRBV11-2	TRBJ2-7	-	TRBD2
CATWGGSGNTIYF	TGTGCCACCTGGGGGGGCTCTGGAAACACCATATATTTT	TRBV27	TRBJ1-3	once	-
CASSQVGGARGGTGELFF	TGCGCCAGCAGCCAAGTAGGGGGGGCGCGTGGTGGCACCGGGGAGCTGTTTTTT	TRBV4-3	TRBJ2-2	-	-
CASTPGLGYEQYF	TGTGCCAGCACCCCAGGGCTTGGCTACGAGCAGTACTTC	TRBV6-1	TRBJ2-7	few	-
CASSLGGSAPAYEQYF	TGTGCCAGCAGCTTAGGAGGGTCAGCTCCTGCCTACGAGCAGTACTTC	TRBV11-3	TRBJ2-7	-	-
CASSFGLDEQFF	TGTGCCAGCAGCTTTGGTCTTGATGAGCAGTTCTTC	TRBV13	TRBJ2-1	once	-
CAIPSGGNQETQYF	TGTGCCATTCCTAGCGGGGGGAACCAAGAGACCCAGTACTTC	TRBV7-2	TRBJ2-5	-	TRBD2
CASSSTDDESGYTF	TGTGCCAGCAGCTCGACAGATGACGAGAGCGGCTACACCTTC	TRBV7-9	TRBJ1-2	-	-
CASSLGDGRNRDNEQFF	TGCGCCAGCAGCTTGGGTGATGGTAGAAATAGGGACAATGAGCAGTTCTTC	TRBV5-1	TRBJ2-1	-	-
CASSPGRSFATNEKLFF	TGTGCCAGCAGCCCCGGACGGTCTTTTGCAACTAATGAAAAACTGTTTTTT	TRBV9	TRBJ1-4	-	-
CASREEDRINEKLFF	TGTGCCAGCAGAGAGGAAGACAGGATTAATGAAAAACTGTTTTTT	TRBV28	TRBJ1-4	few	-
CSVEAQTYEQFF	TGCAGCGTTGAAGCACAGACCTATGAGCAGTTCTTC	TRBV29-1	TRBJ2-1	-	-
CASNRGTNTEAFF	TGTGCCAGCAATCGGGGGACGAACACTGAAGCTTTCTTT	TRBV2	TRBJ1-1	-	-
CASSSGVYYEQYF	TGTGCCAGCAGTTCCGGGGTATACTACGAGCAGTACTTC	TRBV27	TRBJ2-7	once	-
CASSVTGRETQYF	TGTGCCAGCAGTGTTACAGGGAGAGAGACCCAGTACTTC	TRBV7-2	TRBJ2-5	-	-
CASSLGTGELQETQYF	TGTGCCAGCAGCTTAGGGACAGGCGAACTTCAAGAGACCCAGTACTTC	TRBV7-9	TRBJ2-5	-	TRBD1
CASSLLTRDTEAFF	TGTGCCAGCAGTTTATTAACCCGGGACACTGAAGCTTTCTTT	TRBV27	TRBJ1-1	-	-
CASGVTGSSGANVLTF	TGCGCCAGCGGTGTCACAGGGAGCTCTGGGGCCAACGTCCTGACTTTC	TRBV5-1	TRBJ2-6	-	-
CASRGLESSYEQYF	TGTGCCTCACGTGGGCTTGAGAGCTCCTACGAGCAGTACTTC	TRBV6-1	TRBJ2-7	medium-sized	-
CASSQDPNAGAIEAFF	TGCGCCAGCAGCCAAGACCCAAATGCAGGGGCTATTGAAGCTTTCTTT	TRBV4-1	TRBJ1-1	once	-
CASSYSLQSQGYTF	TGTGCCAGCAGTTACTCGCTCCAGAGCCAGGGCTACACCTTC	TRBV6-5	TRBJ1-2	few	-
CASSYGRGQGAYEQYF	TGTGCCAGCAGTTACGGAAGGGGACAGGGCGCGTACGAGCAGTACTTC	TRBV6-6	TRBJ2-7	-	TRBD1
CASSRRTSGGQETQYF	TGTGCCAGCAGCCGCAGGACTAGCGGGGGGCAAGAGACCCAGTACTTC	TRBV13	TRBJ2-5	-	TRBD2
CASSLPDRTQETQYF	TGTGCCAGCAGCTTACCGGACAGGACCCAAGAGACCCAGTACTTC	TRBV7-8	TRBJ2-5	few	TRBD1
CSVEGLDRGNTDTQYF	TGCAGCGTTGAAGGCTTGGACAGGGGAAACACAGATACGCAGTATTTT	TRBV29-1	TRBJ2-3	-	TRBD1
CASSSFVTQGAGTEAFF	TGTGCCAGCAGCTCTTTTGTCACCCAGGGGGCTGGCACTGAAGCTTTCTTT	TRBV7-8	TRBJ1-1	-	TRBD1
CASSRLGETQYF	TGTGCCAGCAGCCGTCTCGGGGAGACCCAGTACTTC	TRBV11-2	TRBJ2-5	-	-
CASLRGDGNQPQHF	TGTGCCAGCCTCAGGGGAGATGGCAATCAGCCCCAGCATTTT	TRBV6-1	TRBJ1-5	-	-
CASTFMTVSEIYSNQPQHF	TGTGCCAGCACTTTCATGACAGTCTCTGAGATTTATAGCAATCAGCCCCAGCATTTT	TRBV28	TRBJ1-5	-	-
CASSVHYEQYF	TGTGCCAGCAGTGTCCACTACGAGCAGTACTTC	TRBV6-1	TRBJ2-7	-	-
CASSFSDEKLFF	TGTGCCAGCAGCTTCTCCGATGAAAAACTGTTTTTT	TRBV7-9	TRBJ1-4	-	-
CASSLESSGGRNEQFF	TGTGCCAGCAGCTTAGAATCCAGCGGGGGGCGGAATGAGCAGTTCTTC	TRBV11-3	TRBJ2-1	-	TRBD2
CASSPTGTTAFF	TGTGCCAGCAGCCCCACGGGGACAACAGCTTTCTTT	TRBV11-3	TRBJ1-1	few	-
CASSVLGQPNEKLFF	TGTGCCAGCAGCGTCTTAGGGCAGCCGAATGAAAAACTGTTTTTT	TRBV9	TRBJ1-4	-	-
CASSFARVRGTEAFF	TGTGCCAGCAGTTTCGCCAGGGTTCGGGGCACTGAAGCTTTCTTT	TRBV28	TRBJ1-1	-	-
CASSLLGQRYISNQPQHF	TGTGCCAGCAGTTTATTGGGACAGCGCTACATTAGCAATCAGCCCCAGCATTTT	TRBV27	TRBJ1-5	few	TRBD1
CASQRGGAGEETQYF	TGTGCCAGCCAGAGAGGGGGCGCGGGGGAGGAGACCCAGTACTTC	TRBV25-1	TRBJ2-5	-	-
CASSYPGGEGVNNNSPLHF	TGTGCCAGCAGCTACCCGGGGGGGGAAGGGGTGAATAATAATTCACCCCTCCACTTT	TRBV7-9	TRBJ1-6	-	-
CASSSHDRAHYGYTF	TGTGCCAGCAGCTCCCACGACAGGGCTCACTATGGCTACACCTTC	TRBV7-9	TRBJ1-2	few	TRBD1